Listed below are T cell receptor beta chains from one sample, sequenced in a study of blood T cell repertoires in COVID-19. Clones were sequenced by immunoSEQ multiplex PCR, and TCRdb holds only the in-frame ones, with some missing. The sample has under 300,000 clones; 70% to 90% are singletons. The specimen was peripheral blood. Receptors originate from a woman in her 30s with active or convalescent COVID-19. The CDR3 runs from the conserved cysteine through the conserved F or W. The D gene is left open where the match is weak. Clone size, where shown, is once, few, many, or a class for clones that have expanded.

>TRBV3-1/TRBV3-2|NA|TRBD1|TRBJ1-5
TGTGCCAGCAGCCCCAGACAGGGGTCGGGGCCCCAGCATTTT
CASSPRQGSGPQHF
>TRBV2|NA|TRBD1|TRBJ1-2
TGTGCCAGCACCGGACAGGGGGCGACGGATGGCTACACCTTC
CASTGQGATDGYTF
>TRBV10-2|NA|NA|TRBJ1-5
TGCGCCAGCAGTGACTATGCAGGAATGGGCAATCAGCCCCAGCATTTT
CASSDYAGMGNQPQHF
>TRBV30|once|NA|TRBJ2-5
TGTGCCTGGAGTGACGGGGGTCCCCAGTACTTC
CAWSDGGPQYF
>TRBV2|once|TRBD2|TRBJ2-1
TGTGCCAGCAGTGATGGGGGACTAGCGGGGGTGAAGAGCTCCTACAATGAGCAGTTCTTC
CASSDGGLAGVKSSYNEQFF
>TRBV18|NA|NA|TRBJ1-2
TGTGCCAGCTCACCAGAGGAGAACTATGGCTACACCTTC
CASSPEENYGYTF
>TRBV20-1|NA|NA|TRBJ2-1
TGCAGTGCTAGGGGGGGATATGAGCAGTTCTTC
CSARGGYEQFF
>TRBV5-1|NA|NA|TRBJ2-2
TGCGCCAGCAGCTCAATCCCCGGGACTCTTAACACCGGGGAGCTGTTTTTT
CASSSIPGTLNTGELFF
>TRBV7-9|NA|TRBD1|TRBJ2-7
TGTGCCAGCAGCACCTGGGACAGGGACTACGAGCAGTACTTC
CASSTWDRDYEQYF
>TRBV7-2|NA|NA|TRBJ1-1
TGTGCCAGCAGCTCCGCCCGGGACACTGAAGCTTTCTTT
CASSSARDTEAFF
>TRBV23-1|NA|TRBD1|TRBJ1-6
TGCGCCAGCAGTGCGAACGGACAGGTCTATAATTCACCCCTCCACTTT
CASSANGQVYNSPLHF
>TRBV30|NA|NA|TRBJ2-7
TGTGCCTGGGGGGACCGGGGGGAGCAGTACTTC
CAWGDRGEQYF
>TRBV2|NA|NA|TRBJ1-3
TGTGCCAGCAGCTATGACACCCGTGGAAACACCATATATTTT
CASSYDTRGNTIYF
>TRBV19|once|TRBD1|TRBJ1-1
TGTGCCAGTAGTCCTCGGACAGGGTCGGGGAACACTGAAGCTTTCTTT
CASSPRTGSGNTEAFF
>TRBV6-2/TRBV6-3|NA|TRBD1|TRBJ1-5
TGTGCCAGCAGCCGGGACAGGGTCCAGCCCCAGCATTTT
CASSRDRVQPQHF
>TRBV18|NA|TRBD2|TRBJ2-2
TGTGCCAGCTCACCGCGTAGCGGGGGCCCGAACACCGGGGAGCTGTTTTTT
CASSPRSGGPNTGELFF
>TRBV3-1/TRBV3-2|NA|TRBD1|TRBJ1-2
TGTGCCAGCAGCCGGGGGACAGGGCGAGCTAACTATGGCTACACCTTC
CASSRGTGRANYGYTF
>TRBV10-3|NA|TRBD1|TRBJ2-1
TGTGCCATCAGTGGACAGGGATGGAATGAGCAGTTCTTC
CAISGQGWNEQFF
>TRBV5-1|NA|NA|TRBJ2-1
TGCGCCAGCAGCTTGGGGACAGCCAATGAGCAGTTCTTC
CASSLGTANEQFF
>TRBV19|NA|TRBD1|TRBJ1-1
TGTGCCAGTAGTACACAGGGACAGGGCACTGAAGCTTTCTTT
CASSTQGQGTEAFF
>TRBV21-1|few|NA|TRBJ1-4
TGTGCCAGCAGCAAGGGGCGAGATAATGAAAAACTGTTTTTT
CASSKGRDNEKLFF
>TRBV6-5|NA|NA|TRBJ2-7
TGTGCCAGCATGGGGCCCGGACGCGAGCAGTACTTC
CASMGPGREQYF
>TRBV4-1|NA|NA|TRBJ1-2
TGCGCCAGCAGCCAAGAAGGGGTCCGGGGCTACACCTTC
CASSQEGVRGYTF
>TRBV10-3|NA|NA|TRBJ2-5
TGTGCCATCAGTGAGAGGCAGGGTAGGCAAGAGACCCAGTACTTC
CAISERQGRQETQYF
>TRBV6-6|NA|NA|TRBJ2-1
TGTGCCAGCAGTCGGACAAGGTTAGGGGATGAGCAGTTCTTC
CASSRTRLGDEQFF
>TRBV6-5|NA|NA|TRBJ1-4
TGTGCCGGGGGGGAGACGGGGAATGAAAAACTGTTTTTT
CAGGETGNEKLFF
>TRBV11-1|NA|NA|TRBJ2-1
TGTGCCAGCAGCTTAAAAACGGGGGTCCGGGATGAGCAGTTCTTC
CASSLKTGVRDEQFF
>TRBV19|NA|NA|TRBJ2-7
TGTGCCAGTAGTCCCGCACAGGCCTACGAGCAGTACTTC
CASSPAQAYEQYF
>TRBV19|NA|NA|TRBJ2-7
TGTGCCAGTAGTGCACGGACGACTCCTACGGGGGAGCAGTACTTC
CASSARTTPTGEQYF
>TRBV24-1|NA|NA|TRBJ1-1
TGTGCCACCAGTGACCCAAACACTGAAGCTTTCTTT
CATSDPNTEAFF
>TRBV3-1/TRBV3-2|NA|NA|TRBJ1-1
TGTGCCAGCAGCCAGGAGGGCGCGGTTAACACTGAAGCTTTCTTT
CASSQEGAVNTEAFF
>TRBV6-5|NA|TRBD1|TRBJ1-1
TGTGCCAGCAGTTCAGCGGGACAGGGGACAGGACGAGCTTTCTTT
CASSSAGQGTGRAFF
>TRBV11-2|NA|TRBD1|TRBJ1-2
TGTGCCAGCAGCTCACAGGGGGCTGTGCTTGGCTACACCTTC
CASSSQGAVLGYTF
>TRBV6-5|NA|NA|TRBJ2-7
TGTGCCAGCAGTTACAGCCCTACCTACGAGCAGTACTTC
CASSYSPTYEQYF
>TRBV4-2|few|NA|TRBJ2-3
TGTGCCAGCAGCCAAGAAGGTAGGATCGGGGATACGCAGTATTTT
CASSQEGRIGDTQYF
>TRBV7-9|NA|NA|TRBJ1-1
TGTGCCAGCAGCCAGGCGGCGGGGGCTGAAGCTTTCTTT
CASSQAAGAEAFF
>TRBV7-2|NA|NA|TRBJ1-2
TGTGCCAGCAGCTTACACCCTGGGGAGGGCGCTAACTATGGCTACACCTTC
CASSLHPGEGANYGYTF
>TRBV19|NA|TRBD1|TRBJ2-7
TGTGCCAGTAGTAAGGGACAGCTCTCCTACGAGCAGTACTTC
CASSKGQLSYEQYF
>TRBV30|NA|TRBD2|TRBJ2-7
TGTGCCTGGAAACAGACTAGCGGGGGCCTCCCCCAGTACTTC
CAWKQTSGGLPQYF
>TRBV6-6|NA|TRBD1|TRBJ1-4
TGTGCCAGCAGCCCGGGACAGCTACTTAAACTGTTTTTT
CASSPGQLLKLFF
>TRBV19|NA|NA|TRBJ1-1
TGTGCCAGCACGAAGCAGGGGCTGAACACTGAAGCTTTCTTT
CASTKQGLNTEAFF
>TRBV1|NA|NA|TRBJ2-1
TGCACCAGCAGACACCCCCCCTACAATGAGCAGTTCTTC
CTSRHPPYNEQFF
>TRBV10-1|NA|TRBD1|TRBJ2-3
TGCGCCAGCAGTGATCAGGGGGCGTCGACAGATACGCAGTATTTT
CASSDQGASTDTQYF